This entry features one T cell receptor beta chain sequence. The data belong to a study of cytomegalovirus exposure and HLA in healthy donors. The PCR contained 60 Vbeta and 13 Jbeta primers. Libraries were prepared by immunoSEQ multiplex PCR; TCRdb keeps only in-frame clonotypes and omits some of them. The profile shows 95,000 to 100,000 clones, about 85% of them singletons. The CDR3 sequence is 14 residues long. V lost 5 bases and J 2 bases, leaving 13 bases between the germline ends. Per germline, CDR1 SGHTS and CDR2 YDEGEE. The clonotype originates from a man aged 25 to 45 in good health and CMV-seronegative. This chain links TRBV5-8 with TRBJ2-5; a possible D gene is TRBD1 (6 bases). Sequences were obtained from PBMCs. The CDR3 loop reads CASSFGTNQETQYF. The CDR3 DNA is TGTGCCAGCAGTTTCGGGACAAATCAAGAGACCCAGTACTTC.